These 13 T cell receptor beta chains were all obtained from the same sample, sequenced in a study of blood T cell repertoires in COVID-19. Repertoires were generated with immunoSEQ multiplex PCR, while TCRdb's copy carries only in-frame clones and drops some. The data show about 310,000 clones, roughly 87% seen once. Sequences were obtained from peripheral blood. These receptor sequences come from a man aged 50 or older with active or convalescent COVID-19.

This clone was picked up a small number of times. Additional DNA sequences in this sample encode the identical CDR3. The chain links TRBV5-1 to TRBJ1-3; weak D call: TRBD1 (5 bases). The germline V and J ends were trimmed by 0 bases and 4 bases, with 8 bases remaining between them. This CDR3 has 14 amino acids. Germline loops: CDR1 SGHRS, CDR2 YFSETQ. In DNA form, the CDR3 reads TGCGCCAGCAGCTTGGGACAGACAGGAAACACCATATATTTT. Amino acids: CASSLGQTGNTIYF. The full variable domain, with the rest looked up from reference TRBV5-1 and TRBJ1-3, is KAGVTQTPRYLIKTRGQQVTLSCSPISGHRSVSWYQQTPGQGLQFLFEYFSETQRNKGNFPGRFSGRQFSNSRSEMNVSTLELGDSALYLCASSLGQTGNTIYFGEGSWLTVV.

CDR3 protein: CASSIFSGNQPQHF. Here the CDR3 DNA reads TGTGCCAGTAGTATATTTAGCGGGAATCAGCCCCAGCATTTT. The gene calls are TRBV19 and TRBJ1-5; the D is unclear. This CDR3 spans 14 amino acids. Germline CDR1 LNHDA, CDR2 SQIVND (reference sequence). Between the trimmed V and J ends, which lost 2 bases and 4 bases, there was a span of 9 bases.

V gene TRBV5-1 combines with J gene TRBJ1-6; the D gene is possibly TRBD1 (5 bases). The CDR3 has 20 amino acids. From germline, CDR1 is SGHRS and CDR2 YFSETQ. Between the trimmed V and J ends, which lost 0 bases and 5 bases, there was a span of 24 bases. The CDR3 DNA reads as TGCGCCAGCAGCTTGGCCATCAGGGTCCAGGGTCCAAGGGATAATTCACCCCTCCACTTT. Protein product: CASSLAIRVQGPRDNSPLHF.

The rearrangement uses TRBV11-3 and TRBJ2-3; D may be TRBD2 (5 bases). Germline CDR1 is SGHNT and CDR2 is YENEEA. Trimming left V 5 bases short and J 3 bases short, with 12 bases between. This CDR3 is 14 amino acids long. DNA for the CDR3: TGTGCCAGCAGCCCGGACTGGCTGACAGATACGCAGTATTTT. Translating gives CASSPDWLTDTQYF.

This rearrangement joins TRBV6-2 or TRBV6-3 to TRBJ1-2; possibly TRBD1 for D (5 bases). Germline values: CDR1 MNHEY, CDR2 SVGEGT. CDR3 length: 13 residues. V was cut by 2 bases and J by 6 bases, with 10 bases left in between. In DNA form, the CDR3 reads TGTGCCAGCAGTTACAGGGGCGCTCATGGCTACACCTTC. This sequence encodes CASSYRGAHGYTF.

The chain carries TRBV7-2 and TRBJ1-1; 11 nucleotides align to TRBD1. Germline V lookup: CDR1 SGHTA, CDR2 FQGNSA. The CDR3 length is 18 residues. V was clipped by 4 bases and J by 1 base; unmatched bases: 11. The CDR3 protein is CASSSRPRDRGWNTEAFF. The CDR3 DNA sequence: TGTGCCAGCAGCTCTAGGCCCCGGGACAGGGGGTGGAACACTGAAGCTTTCTTT. Variable domain in full (rest from reference TRBV7-2 and TRBJ1-1): GAGVSQSPSNKVTEKGKDVELRCDPISGHTALYWYRQSLGQGLEFLIYFQGNSAPDKSGLPSDRFSAERTGGSVSTLTIQRTQQEDSAVYLCASSSRPRDRGWNTEAFFGQGTRLTVV.

The J gene is TRBJ2-3, the V gene TRBV7-8; 13 nucleotides align to TRBD2. This CDR3 contains 16 residues. Per germline, CDR1 SGHVS and CDR2 FQNEAQ. The trim removed 3 bases at V and 4 bases at J, leaving 4 bases unmatched. The CDR3 nucleotides read TGTGCCAGCAGCTTTTCGACTAGCGGGAGGCCAGATACGCAGTATTTT. It is translated as CASSFSTSGRPDTQYF.

This rearrangement joins TRBV5-1 to TRBJ2-7; the match to TRBD1 covers 8 bases. The CDR3 has 16 residues. Germline lookup yields CDR1 SGHRS and CDR2 YFSETQ. J gave up 0 bases and V 4 bases, and 9 bases lay outside the gene matches. The CDR3 region is CASSTRGPRSSYEQYF. CDR3 coding DNA: TGCGCCAGCAGCACCAGGGGGCCCCGAAGCTCCTACGAGCAGTACTTC. Drawing the rest from reference TRBV5-1 and TRBJ2-7, the complete variable domain is KAGVTQTPRYLIKTRGQQVTLSCSPISGHRSVSWYQQTPGQGLQFLFEYFSETQRNKGNFPGRFSGRQFSNSRSEMNVSTLELGDSALYLCASSTRGPRSSYEQYFGPGTRLTVT.

In its sample, this clone was seen a few times. The J gene is TRBJ1-5, the V gene TRBV28, with D perhaps matching TRBD1 (6 bases). The CDR3 consists of 16 residues. Germline CDR1 MDHEN, CDR2 SYDVKM. The ends were cut back, 5 bases at V and 4 bases at J, with 18 bases in the middle. CDR3 sequence (DNA): TGTGCCAGCAGTCCCGGGACACCCAAGACGAATCAGCCCCAGCATTTT. Translating it yields CASSPGTPKTNQPQHF.

This clone was picked up a small number of times. The genes are TRBV9 and TRBJ1-2; 8 bases are shared with TRBD1. Trimming at V came to 3 bases and at J to 11 bases, leaving 9 bases not matched to a gene. The CDR3 is 13 amino acids. The germline V gene has CDR1 SGDLS and CDR2 YYNGEE. CDR3 sequence (DNA): TGTGCCAGCAGCGAGGCGGACAGGGTGGGGTACACCTTC. Its translation is CASSEADRVGYTF.

The rearrangement joins TRBV7-3 to TRBJ2-6; 9 bases line up with TRBD1. The CDR3 extends over 17 amino acids. V trimming: 3 bases; J trimming: 4 bases; junction bases outside the gene matches: 7. The V gene's germline CDR1 is SGHTA and CDR2 FQGTGA. CDR3 sequence: CASSFSGTGTGANVLTF. The CDR3 nucleotides read TGTGCCAGCAGCTTCTCCGGGACAGGGACCGGGGCCAACGTCCTGACTTTC.

Worth noting for this clone: Other nucleotide sequences in the sample specify the same CDR3. Written as DNA, the CDR3 is TGCGCCAGCAGCTTGGGGACTAGCGGGAGCTACGAGCAGTACTTC. Protein: CASSLGTSGSYEQYF. This chain joins TRBV5-1 and TRBJ2-7, with 13 bases lining up with TRBD2. In germline, CDR1 is SGHRS, CDR2 YFSETQ. Trimming at V came to 0 bases and at J to 3 bases, leaving 0 bases not matched to a gene. CDR3 length equals 15 residues.

Remarks on this clone: This sample also contains other DNA sequences that code for the same CDR3. The J gene is TRBJ2-5, the V gene TRBV5-4, with D maybe TRBD1 (6 bases). CDR1 SGHNT and CDR2 YYREEE come from the germline V gene (reference sequence). Trimming cost V 0 bases and J 5 bases, with 8 bases left between them. The CDR3 spans 13 residues. The CDR3 DNA reads TGTGCCAGCAGCTTGGGGGGGCGGGAGACCCAGTACTTC. Translating it yields CASSLGGRETQYF.